The sequence of this T cell receptor beta chain was determined in a study of spatial heterogeneity in lung cancer. Overall study: Patients with untreated early-stage non-small cell lung cancer, numbering some 72, were the donors.

Noted time point: blood at routine non-recurrence follow-up after resection. TCRs were sequenced from unsorted whole RNA of tumor, nontumor lung or PBMC. From the 5' RACE reads, TCRdb called clonotypes with MiXCR, one entry per CDR3 protein. The data contain 20,000 to 30,000 distinct CDR3 sequences, 8.5% to 10% of them singletons. This CDR3 contains 15 residues. Germline-derived CDR1 and CDR2 are SNHLY and FYNNEI. V was shortened by 4 bases and J by 0 bases, with 10 bases between the two germline ends. The rearrangement links TRBV2 to TRBJ2-1, with D unresolved. This sequence originates from a male donor with early-stage non-small cell lung cancer. The sequencing used PBMCs, collected at follow-up. The CDR3 protein is CASSGYGSSYNEQFF. The CDR3 coding sequence is TGTGCCAGCAGTGGGTATGGTAGCTCCTACAATGAGCAGTTCTTC.